A selection of T cell receptor beta chains follows, all from one sample in a study of shared clonotypes between healthy human individuals. Generated by immunoSEQ multiplex PCR, the TCRdb table keeps only in-frame clones and is missing some. The data hold hundreds of thousands of clones, with 95% to 97% observed a single time. Specimen: naive CD8+ T cells sorted from blood. All receptors derive from a woman aged 25 to 39 in good health. Both conserved end residues are part of each CDR3. The D gene is left open where the match is weak. Clone size is given for some rows only: seen once, a few or many times, or a class if the clone is expanded.

j_call: TRBJ1-5; v_call: TRBV2; clone_size: NA; d_call: TRBD1; cdr3_aa: CASSLTGRQPQHF; cdr3_nt: TGTGCCAGCAGTCTGACAGGGCGACAGCCCCAGCATTTT
j_call: TRBJ2-7; v_call: TRBV5-8; clone_size: NA; d_call: NA; cdr3_aa: CASSVNLFSALSYEQYF; cdr3_nt: TGTGCCAGCAGCGTAAACCTCTTCAGTGCTCTATCCTACGAGCAGTACTTC
j_call: TRBJ2-7; v_call: TRBV10-1; clone_size: NA; d_call: NA; cdr3_aa: CASSNGYEQYF; cdr3_nt: TGCGCCAGCAGTAACGGCTACGAGCAGTACTTC
j_call: TRBJ2-1; v_call: TRBV5-4; clone_size: NA; d_call: NA; cdr3_aa: CASRQEPYGTDNYNEQFF; cdr3_nt: TGTGCCAGCAGACAGGAACCTTACGGGACGGACAACTACAATGAGCAGTTCTTC
j_call: TRBJ2-7; v_call: TRBV19; clone_size: NA; d_call: NA; cdr3_aa: CASSRETQSYEQYF; cdr3_nt: TGTGCCAGTAGTAGAGAGACTCAGTCCTACGAGCAGTACTTC
j_call: TRBJ2-7; v_call: TRBV13; clone_size: NA; d_call: NA; cdr3_aa: CASSSEHYEQYF; cdr3_nt: TGTGCCAGCAGCTCGGAACATTACGAGCAGTACTTC
j_call: TRBJ2-1; v_call: TRBV6-5; clone_size: NA; d_call: TRBD1; cdr3_aa: CASSGTGMNEQFF; cdr3_nt: TGTGCCAGCAGTGGGACAGGGATGAATGAGCAGTTCTTC
j_call: TRBJ1-1; v_call: TRBV27; clone_size: NA; d_call: TRBD1; cdr3_aa: CASSSDRGTEAFF; cdr3_nt: TGTGCCAGCAGTTCAGACAGGGGGACTGAAGCTTTCTTT
j_call: TRBJ1-1; v_call: TRBV15; clone_size: NA; d_call: NA; cdr3_aa: CATSRTPGLKPEAFF; cdr3_nt: TGTGCCACCAGCAGGACCCCGGGGCTAAAACCTGAAGCTTTCTTT
j_call: TRBJ2-7; v_call: TRBV28; clone_size: NA; d_call: NA; cdr3_aa: CASSFLHEQYF; cdr3_nt: TGTGCCAGCAGTTTTCTCCACGAGCAGTACTTC
j_call: TRBJ1-5; v_call: TRBV19; clone_size: NA; d_call: NA; cdr3_aa: CASSATVASNQPQHF; cdr3_nt: TGTGCCAGTAGTGCGACCGTCGCCAGCAATCAGCCCCAGCATTTT
j_call: TRBJ1-1; v_call: TRBV5-4; clone_size: NA; d_call: NA; cdr3_aa: CASTLSGGTEAFF; cdr3_nt: TGTGCCAGCACCCTGTCGGGGGGAACTGAAGCTTTCTTT
j_call: TRBJ1-3; v_call: TRBV7-9; clone_size: NA; d_call: NA; cdr3_aa: CASSLQSGVGNTIYF; cdr3_nt: TGTGCCAGCAGCCTCCAGTCAGGGGTTGGAAACACCATATATTTT
j_call: TRBJ2-7; v_call: TRBV21-1; clone_size: NA; d_call: NA; cdr3_aa: CASSKEVIAGDYEQYF; cdr3_nt: TGTGCCAGCAGCAAAGAGGTGATAGCGGGAGACTACGAGCAGTACTTC
j_call: TRBJ1-2; v_call: TRBV6-5; clone_size: NA; d_call: NA; cdr3_aa: CASSYSTAFYGYTF; cdr3_nt: TGTGCCAGCAGTTACTCGACAGCGTTCTATGGCTACACCTTC
j_call: TRBJ2-2; v_call: TRBV28; clone_size: once; d_call: TRBD1; cdr3_aa: CASRETGGETGELFF; cdr3_nt: TGTGCCAGCAGGGAGACAGGGGGCGAAACCGGGGAGCTGTTTTTT
j_call: TRBJ1-2; v_call: TRBV2; clone_size: NA; d_call: NA; cdr3_aa: CASSDGAGYMVGYTF; cdr3_nt: TGTGCCAGCAGTGACGGGGCAGGATATATGGTTGGCTACACCTTC
j_call: TRBJ1-5; v_call: TRBV28; clone_size: NA; d_call: NA; cdr3_aa: CASSDVQDNNQPQHF; cdr3_nt: TGTGCCAGCAGCGATGTCCAGGATAACAATCAGCCCCAGCATTTT
j_call: TRBJ2-5; v_call: TRBV29-1; clone_size: NA; d_call: TRBD2; cdr3_aa: CSVQGLAGEQEETQYF; cdr3_nt: TGCAGCGTCCAAGGACTAGCGGGAGAGCAGGAAGAGACCCAGTACTTC
j_call: TRBJ1-4; v_call: TRBV6-5; clone_size: NA; d_call: NA; cdr3_aa: CASSDPGRDEKLFF; cdr3_nt: TGTGCCAGCAGCGATCCGGGGCGAGATGAAAAACTGTTTTTT
j_call: TRBJ1-2; v_call: TRBV15; clone_size: NA; d_call: NA; cdr3_aa: CATSRDETGNGYTF; cdr3_nt: TGTGCCACCAGCAGAGACGAGACGGGGAATGGCTACACCTTC
j_call: TRBJ2-2; v_call: TRBV9; clone_size: NA; d_call: TRBD1; cdr3_aa: CASSTRTGRGTGELFF; cdr3_nt: TGTGCCAGCAGCACGCGGACAGGTCGGGGCACCGGGGAGCTGTTTTTT
j_call: TRBJ2-3; v_call: TRBV27; clone_size: NA; d_call: TRBD1; cdr3_aa: CASSSGTGGLDTQYF; cdr3_nt: TGTGCCAGCAGTTCTGGGACAGGGGGCCTAGATACGCAGTATTTT
j_call: TRBJ1-5; v_call: TRBV19; clone_size: NA; d_call: NA; cdr3_aa: CASRIRDSNQPQHF; cdr3_nt: TGTGCCAGTAGGATCCGGGACAGCAATCAGCCCCAGCATTTT
j_call: TRBJ2-7; v_call: TRBV5-6; clone_size: NA; d_call: NA; cdr3_aa: CASSGALHEQYF; cdr3_nt: TGTGCCAGCAGCGGGGCCCTACACGAGCAGTACTTC
j_call: TRBJ2-1; v_call: TRBV9; clone_size: NA; d_call: NA; cdr3_aa: CASSVHGTPNSYNEQFF; cdr3_nt: TGTGCCAGCAGCGTACACGGGACTCCGAACTCCTACAATGAGCAGTTCTTC
j_call: TRBJ1-1; v_call: TRBV13; clone_size: NA; d_call: NA; cdr3_aa: CASSLVETEAFF; cdr3_nt: TGTGCCAGCAGCTTGGTTGAAACTGAAGCTTTCTTT
j_call: TRBJ2-7; v_call: TRBV29-1; clone_size: NA; d_call: TRBD2; cdr3_aa: CSVESAGYSYEQYF; cdr3_nt: TGCAGCGTTGAATCAGCGGGGTACTCCTACGAGCAGTACTTC
j_call: TRBJ2-1; v_call: TRBV4-2; clone_size: NA; d_call: TRBD2; cdr3_aa: CASSQPIERESYNEQFF; cdr3_nt: TGTGCCAGCAGCCAACCCATCGAGCGGGAATCCTACAATGAGCAGTTCTTC
j_call: TRBJ1-1; v_call: TRBV7-9; clone_size: NA; d_call: NA; cdr3_aa: CASSMGTNTEAFF; cdr3_nt: TGTGCCAGCAGCATGGGTACGAACACTGAAGCTTTCTTT
j_call: TRBJ2-1; v_call: TRBV28; clone_size: NA; d_call: TRBD1; cdr3_aa: CASSRPGQGYNEQFF; cdr3_nt: TGTGCCAGCTCCCGCCCGGGACAGGGATACAATGAGCAGTTCTTC
j_call: TRBJ2-3; v_call: TRBV5-1; clone_size: NA; d_call: TRBD2; cdr3_aa: CASSSGTSGRRLGDTQYF; cdr3_nt: TGCGCCAGCAGTTCGGGGACTAGCGGGAGGCGACTGGGAGATACGCAGTATTTT
j_call: TRBJ2-4; v_call: TRBV5-1; clone_size: NA; d_call: NA; cdr3_aa: CASSLVQENIQYF; cdr3_nt: TGCGCCAGCAGCCTGGTACAGGAAAACATTCAGTACTTC
j_call: TRBJ1-5; v_call: TRBV7-8; clone_size: NA; d_call: NA; cdr3_aa: CASIRGGGTSNQPQHF; cdr3_nt: TGTGCCAGCATCCGGGGAGGGGGAACAAGCAATCAGCCCCAGCATTTT
j_call: TRBJ2-2; v_call: TRBV5-1; clone_size: NA; d_call: TRBD2; cdr3_aa: CASSELPGLSLAGGELFF; cdr3_nt: TGCGCCAGCAGCGAACTCCCGGGACTCTCTCTAGCGGGAGGGGAGCTGTTTTTT
j_call: TRBJ2-2; v_call: TRBV5-4; clone_size: NA; d_call: NA; cdr3_aa: CASRPNTGELFF; cdr3_nt: TGTGCCAGCAGGCCCAACACCGGGGAGCTGTTTTTT
j_call: TRBJ2-6; v_call: TRBV5-6; clone_size: NA; d_call: TRBD1; cdr3_aa: CASSLGWTGFSGANVLTF; cdr3_nt: TGTGCCAGCAGCTTGGGATGGACAGGCTTTTCTGGGGCCAACGTCCTGACTTTC
j_call: TRBJ2-7; v_call: TRBV6-4; clone_size: NA; d_call: TRBD2; cdr3_aa: CASSPQGLAGVLSSYEQYF; cdr3_nt: TGTGCCAGCAGCCCTCAGGGACTAGCGGGCGTCCTTTCCTCCTACGAGCAGTACTTC
j_call: TRBJ2-1; v_call: TRBV4-1; clone_size: once; d_call: TRBD2; cdr3_aa: CASSQAIPGTSGASYNEQFF; cdr3_nt: TGCGCCAGCAGCCAAGCAATCCCCGGGACTAGCGGGGCGTCCTACAATGAGCAGTTCTTC
j_call: TRBJ2-5; v_call: TRBV19; clone_size: NA; d_call: TRBD1; cdr3_aa: CASSSGQGGQETQYF; cdr3_nt: TGTGCCAGTAGTTCCGGACAGGGGGGGCAAGAGACCCAGTACTTC
j_call: TRBJ2-1; v_call: TRBV7-3; clone_size: NA; d_call: NA; cdr3_aa: CASSPGGGGSSYNEQFF; cdr3_nt: TGTGCCAGCAGCCCAGGCGGGGGCGGGAGCTCCTACAATGAGCAGTTCTTC
j_call: TRBJ1-1; v_call: TRBV29-1; clone_size: few; d_call: NA; cdr3_aa: CSGLEGMNTEAFF; cdr3_nt: TGCAGCGGTCTTGAGGGGATGAACACTGAAGCTTTCTTT
j_call: TRBJ1-6; v_call: TRBV28; clone_size: NA; d_call: NA; cdr3_aa: CASRPGLGNSPLHF; cdr3_nt: TGTGCCAGCAGACCGGGCCTTGGGAATTCACCCCTCCACTTT
j_call: TRBJ2-4; v_call: TRBV4-1; clone_size: NA; d_call: NA; cdr3_aa: CASSQSKQNIQYF; cdr3_nt: TGCGCCAGCAGCCAGTCTAAACAAAACATTCAGTACTTC
j_call: TRBJ2-3; v_call: TRBV6-1; clone_size: NA; d_call: NA; cdr3_aa: CASSEEPGYQDTQYF; cdr3_nt: TGTGCCAGCAGTGAGGAGCCCGGATATCAAGATACGCAGTATTTT
j_call: TRBJ2-3; v_call: TRBV28; clone_size: NA; d_call: TRBD2; cdr3_aa: CASSFWASGADTQYF; cdr3_nt: TGTGCCAGCAGTTTTTGGGCTAGCGGGGCGGATACGCAGTATTTT
j_call: TRBJ1-5; v_call: TRBV4-1; clone_size: NA; d_call: NA; cdr3_aa: CASSSRVGQPQHF; cdr3_nt: TGCGCCAGCAGCTCCCGCGTGGGTCAGCCCCAGCATTTT
j_call: TRBJ2-2; v_call: TRBV15; clone_size: NA; d_call: NA; cdr3_aa: CATSSTFGQEGGELFF; cdr3_nt: TGTGCCACCAGCTCCACCTTCGGGCAGGAGGGGGGGGAGCTGTTTTTT
j_call: TRBJ2-5; v_call: TRBV7-9; clone_size: NA; d_call: NA; cdr3_aa: CASSSLAGEETQYF; cdr3_nt: TGTGCCAGCAGCTCCCTGGCCGGGGAAGAGACCCAGTACTTC